This T cell receptor (beta chain) was identified in a study of blood T cell repertoires in COVID-19. Assay used: immunoSEQ multiplex PCR; TCRdb lists only in-frame clones, some missing. The data hold around 150,000 clones, with roughly 82% observed a single time. The source material was peripheral blood. This clonotype originated in a woman in her forties with COVID-19, enrolled during active disease.

The CDR3 here is CASSRSGGTETQYF. The CDR3 DNA follows: TGTGCCAGCTCTCGTAGCGGGGGGACGGAGACCCAGTACTTC. This chain joins TRBV6-5 and TRBJ2-5, with 10 bases lining up with TRBD2. CDR3 length: 14 residues. J lost 5 bases, V lost 8 bases, and 8 bases had no gene match. CDR1 is MNHEY, CDR2 SVGAGI, per germline.